Listed below are T cell receptor beta chains from one sample, sequenced in a study of OX40 agonist ivuxolimab in advanced cancers. Using immunoSEQ multiplex PCR, the repertoire was profiled, and TCRdb retains in-frame clones only, with some absent. Seen here are 13,000 to 15,000 clones, 70% to 80% observed once, and the top ten hold about 15%. Material: CD4+ or CD8+ T cells sorted from blood, obtained in a trial of the OX40 agonist ivuxolimab. Receptor source: an adult with an advanced solid tumor such as melanoma, head and neck, liver or kidney cancer. Both conserved end residues are part of each CDR3. The order of the fields is V gene, J gene, D gene, clone size, CDR3 protein, CDR3 DNA. The D gene is left open where the match is weak. Part of the rows lack a size; the others show once, few, many or a class for expanded clones.

v_gene: TRBV11-3
j_gene: TRBJ1-1
d_gene: TRBD1
abundance: once
CDR3aa: CASPHVGQMNTEAFF
CDR3nt: TGTGCCAGCCCCCACGTGGGACAGATGAACACTGAAGCTTTCTTT

v_gene: TRBV2
j_gene: TRBJ1-4
d_gene: -
abundance: -
CDR3aa: CASRESGLGREKLFF
CDR3nt: TGTGCCAGCAGGGAATCAGGGTTAGGTCGGGAAAAACTGTTTTTT

v_gene: TRBV4-3
j_gene: TRBJ2-1
d_gene: -
abundance: few
CDR3aa: CASSQEARVVYNEQFF
CDR3nt: TGCGCCAGCAGCCAAGAAGCGAGAGTGGTCTACAATGAGCAGTTCTTC

v_gene: TRBV7-9
j_gene: TRBJ1-1
d_gene: -
abundance: -
CDR3aa: CASSLSVNTEAFF
CDR3nt: TGTGCCAGCAGCTTATCGGTGAACACTGAAGCTTTCTTT

v_gene: TRBV30
j_gene: TRBJ2-1
d_gene: TRBD2
abundance: -
CDR3aa: CAWSIGLAGEDEQFF
CDR3nt: TGTGCCTGGAGTATAGGGCTAGCGGGGGAAGATGAGCAGTTCTTC

v_gene: TRBV7-8
j_gene: TRBJ2-4
d_gene: TRBD2
abundance: -
CDR3aa: CASSASGGRENIQYF
CDR3nt: TGTGCCAGCAGCGCCAGCGGGGGACGTGAAAACATTCAGTACTTC

v_gene: TRBV6-6
j_gene: TRBJ2-1
d_gene: -
abundance: -
CDR3aa: CASSYSGPPLYNEQFF
CDR3nt: TGTGCCAGCAGTTACTCGGGACCCCCCTTATACAATGAGCAGTTCTTC

v_gene: TRBV19
j_gene: TRBJ1-2
d_gene: -
abundance: -
CDR3aa: CASSITVGFYGYTF
CDR3nt: TGTGCCAGTAGTATAACAGTAGGTTTCTATGGCTACACCTTC

v_gene: TRBV11-2
j_gene: TRBJ2-5
d_gene: TRBD2
abundance: -
CDR3aa: CASSTWTSGVQETQYF
CDR3nt: TGTGCCAGCAGCACCTGGACTAGCGGGGTCCAAGAGACCCAGTACTTC

v_gene: TRBV25-1
j_gene: TRBJ1-1
d_gene: -
abundance: large
CDR3aa: CASSLGLGTEAFF
CDR3nt: TGTGCCAGCAGTCTGGGGTTGGGCACTGAAGCTTTCTTT

v_gene: TRBV5-4
j_gene: TRBJ2-7
d_gene: -
abundance: -
CDR3aa: CASSQMREHSYEQYF
CDR3nt: TGTGCCAGCAGCCAGATGAGAGAACACTCCTACGAGCAGTACTTC

v_gene: TRBV9
j_gene: TRBJ2-1
d_gene: -
abundance: -
CDR3aa: CASSPKTSGGPYNEQFF
CDR3nt: TGTGCCAGCAGCCCAAAGACTTCTGGGGGCCCCTACAATGAGCAGTTCTTC

v_gene: TRBV4-1
j_gene: TRBJ1-1
d_gene: -
abundance: -
CDR3aa: CASSQDAGRWTEAFF
CDR3nt: TGCGCCAGCAGCCAAGATGCAGGAAGGTGGACTGAAGCTTTCTTT

v_gene: TRBV6-8
j_gene: TRBJ1-5
d_gene: -
abundance: -
CDR3aa: CASSFSGSNQPQHF
CDR3nt: TGTGCCAGCAGTTTCTCAGGGAGCAATCAGCCCCAGCATTTT

v_gene: TRBV2
j_gene: TRBJ2-7
d_gene: TRBD1
abundance: -
CDR3aa: CATTIRDRSPYEQYF
CDR3nt: TGTGCCACCACCATCCGGGACAGGAGTCCCTACGAGCAGTACTTC

v_gene: TRBV5-1
j_gene: TRBJ2-5
d_gene: -
abundance: -
CDR3aa: CASSYSETQYF
CDR3nt: TGCGCCAGCAGTTATTCAGAGACCCAGTACTTC

v_gene: TRBV25-1
j_gene: TRBJ1-1
d_gene: -
abundance: -
CDR3aa: CASSESSRALLNTEAFF
CDR3nt: TGTGCCAGCAGTGAATCGAGCAGAGCCCTCCTGAACACTGAAGCTTTCTTT

v_gene: TRBV7-2
j_gene: TRBJ2-7
d_gene: -
abundance: -
CDR3aa: CASSPSRVGGEQYF
CDR3nt: TGTGCCAGCAGCCCCTCCCGGGTGGGGGGTGAGCAGTACTTC

v_gene: TRBV14
j_gene: TRBJ2-2
d_gene: TRBD2
abundance: -
CDR3aa: CASSQGRSGTSGGAGTGELFF
CDR3nt: TGTGCCAGCAGCCAAGGAAGATCCGGGACTAGCGGGGGGGCCGGCACCGGGGAGCTGTTTTTT

v_gene: TRBV9
j_gene: TRBJ2-2
d_gene: TRBD2
abundance: -
CDR3aa: CASSPEGSGGMELFF
CDR3nt: TGTGCCAGCAGCCCCGAGGGTAGCGGGGGTATGGAGCTGTTTTTT

v_gene: TRBV4-3
j_gene: TRBJ2-6
d_gene: -
abundance: -
CDR3aa: CASSQGNKGSGANVLTF
CDR3nt: TGCGCCAGCAGCCAAGGGAATAAGGGCTCTGGGGCCAACGTCCTGACTTTC

v_gene: TRBV9
j_gene: TRBJ2-1
d_gene: -
abundance: -
CDR3aa: CASSVRGTYNEQFF
CDR3nt: TGTGCCAGCAGCGTAAGGGGGACCTACAATGAGCAGTTCTTC

v_gene: TRBV6-5
j_gene: TRBJ2-7
d_gene: -
abundance: once
CDR3aa: CASSYTLDEQYF
CDR3nt: TGTGCCAGCAGTTATACCTTGGACGAGCAGTACTTC

v_gene: TRBV9
j_gene: TRBJ2-3
d_gene: -
abundance: -
CDR3aa: CASSDSSRGSTDTQYF
CDR3nt: TGTGCCAGCAGTGACTCTTCTCGGGGTAGCACAGATACGCAGTATTTT

v_gene: TRBV6-1
j_gene: TRBJ1-3
d_gene: TRBD1
abundance: -
CDR3aa: CASSEMGGQFLENTIYF
CDR3nt: TGTGCCAGCAGTGAGATGGGGGGACAGTTTTTAGAAAACACCATATATTTT

v_gene: TRBV9
j_gene: TRBJ2-2
d_gene: -
abundance: -
CDR3aa: CASSASNPGELFF
CDR3nt: TGTGCCAGCAGTGCGTCTAATCCCGGGGAGCTGTTTTTT

v_gene: TRBV12-2
j_gene: TRBJ2-4
d_gene: -
abundance: -
CDR3aa: CASRLGEGREAKNIQYF
CDR3nt: TGTGCAAGTCGCTTAGGGGAGGGGAGGGAGGCCAAAAACATTCAGTACTTC

v_gene: TRBV6-5
j_gene: TRBJ2-7
d_gene: -
abundance: medium-sized
CDR3aa: CASSYSPGDYEQYF
CDR3nt: TGTGCCAGCAGTTACTCCCCTGGAGACTACGAGCAGTACTTC

v_gene: TRBV4-3
j_gene: TRBJ2-5
d_gene: TRBD1
abundance: once
CDR3aa: CASSQVLSGQGAETQYF
CDR3nt: TGCGCCAGCAGCCAAGTCCTCTCGGGACAGGGGGCCGAGACCCAGTACTTC

v_gene: TRBV11-1
j_gene: TRBJ2-3
d_gene: -
abundance: -
CDR3aa: CASSSADTQYF
CDR3nt: TGTGCCAGCAGCTCGGCAGATACGCAGTATTTT

v_gene: TRBV6-6
j_gene: TRBJ1-6
d_gene: -
abundance: -
CDR3aa: CASSNGQSSYNSPLHF
CDR3nt: TGTGCCAGCAGTAACGGACAGAGCTCCTATAATTCACCCCTCCACTTT

v_gene: TRBV27
j_gene: TRBJ2-7
d_gene: -
abundance: -
CDR3aa: CASYGPYEQYF
CDR3nt: TGTGCCAGCTATGGTCCCTACGAGCAGTACTTC

v_gene: TRBV6-5
j_gene: TRBJ2-3
d_gene: -
abundance: -
CDR3aa: CASSYTQGWADTQYF
CDR3nt: TGTGCCAGCAGTTACACACAGGGATGGGCAGATACGCAGTATTTT

v_gene: TRBV9
j_gene: TRBJ2-1
d_gene: TRBD2
abundance: -
CDR3aa: CASSFRLAGGPQFF
CDR3nt: TGTGCCAGCAGCTTCCGACTAGCGGGGGGACCGCAGTTCTTC

v_gene: TRBV4-3
j_gene: TRBJ1-1
d_gene: -
abundance: few
CDR3aa: CASSQDPENTEAFF
CDR3nt: TGCGCCAGCAGCCAAGACCCAGAGAACACTGAAGCTTTCTTT

v_gene: TRBV6-6
j_gene: TRBJ2-7
d_gene: -
abundance: -
CDR3aa: CTSPGSSYEQYF
CDR3nt: TGTACTAGCCCAGGCAGCTCCTACGAGCAGTACTTC

v_gene: TRBV12-5
j_gene: TRBJ1-2
d_gene: TRBD1
abundance: few
CDR3aa: CASGLFRTGWNYGYTF
CDR3nt: TGTGCTAGTGGTTTGTTTCGGACAGGGTGGAACTATGGCTACACCTTC

v_gene: TRBV27
j_gene: TRBJ2-3
d_gene: -
abundance: -
CDR3aa: CSSRGVASTDTQYF
CDR3nt: TGTTCTTCAAGGGGGGTAGCCAGCACAGATACGCAGTATTTT

v_gene: TRBV5-6
j_gene: TRBJ1-1
d_gene: -
abundance: medium-sized
CDR3aa: CASSFRANTEAFF
CDR3nt: TGTGCCAGCAGCTTCAGAGCGAACACTGAAGCTTTCTTT

v_gene: TRBV18
j_gene: TRBJ2-3
d_gene: -
abundance: -
CDR3aa: CASSPPPTDTQYF
CDR3nt: TGTGCCAGCTCACCGCCTCCCACAGATACGCAGTATTTT

v_gene: TRBV4-2
j_gene: TRBJ2-3
d_gene: -
abundance: -
CDR3aa: CASSQEEGFLETDTQYF
CDR3nt: TGTGCCAGCAGCCAAGAAGAGGGGTTTTTAGAAACAGATACGCAGTATTTT

v_gene: TRBV7-6
j_gene: TRBJ2-3
d_gene: -
abundance: -
CDR3aa: CASSLGMTTDTQYF
CDR3nt: TGTGCCAGCAGCTTAGGGATGACTACAGATACGCAGTATTTT

v_gene: TRBV5-4
j_gene: TRBJ2-1
d_gene: -
abundance: -
CDR3aa: CASSSKLGDEQFF
CDR3nt: TGTGCCAGCAGCTCGAAGTTGGGTGACGAGCAGTTCTTC

v_gene: TRBV5-8
j_gene: TRBJ1-4
d_gene: -
abundance: -
CDR3aa: CASSPIATNEKLFF
CDR3nt: TGTGCCAGCAGCCCCATAGCAACTAATGAAAAACTGTTTTTT

v_gene: TRBV29-1
j_gene: TRBJ1-2
d_gene: -
abundance: -
CDR3aa: CSVEDSGTYGYTF
CDR3nt: TGCAGCGTTGAAGATTCAGGGACGTATGGCTACACCTTC

v_gene: TRBV4-1
j_gene: TRBJ2-1
d_gene: -
abundance: once
CDR3aa: CASSQEKGGREQFF
CDR3nt: TGCGCCAGCAGCCAAGAGAAAGGAGGGCGGGAGCAGTTCTTC

v_gene: TRBV4-3
j_gene: TRBJ1-5
d_gene: -
abundance: -
CDR3aa: CASSLSLEGSGVQPQHF
CDR3nt: TGCGCCAGCAGCCTATCCCTAGAGGGGTCAGGGGTTCAGCCCCAGCATTTT

v_gene: TRBV9
j_gene: TRBJ2-6
d_gene: -
abundance: -
CDR3aa: CASSVVANVLTF
CDR3nt: TGTGCCAGCAGCGTTGTGGCCAACGTCCTGACTTTC